This T cell receptor beta chain emerged from a study of blood T cell repertoires in COVID-19. The CDR3 contains 12 residues. V was trimmed by 7 bases and J by 8 bases, leaving 11 bases between them. Germline loops: CDR1 MDHEN, CDR2 SYDVKM. In the source study's methods: Amplification with reference gene primers provided the estimates of nucleated cell counts. Method: immunoSEQ multiplex PCR; TCRdb's copy keeps in-frame clones and lacks some. That table is the source of V, J and clone size, and D and trimming were worked out from the DNA. The data hold tens of thousands of clones, with roughly 80% observed a single time.

This chain links TRBV28 with TRBJ1-4; D might be TRBD1 (6 bases). Material for sequencing was peripheral blood. The origin of this receptor is a woman between 65 and 79 years old with acute or convalescent COVID-19. The CDR3 DNA sequence: TGTGCCAGCACTGAACAGGGAGAAAAACTGTTTTTT. Residues: CASTEQGEKLFF.